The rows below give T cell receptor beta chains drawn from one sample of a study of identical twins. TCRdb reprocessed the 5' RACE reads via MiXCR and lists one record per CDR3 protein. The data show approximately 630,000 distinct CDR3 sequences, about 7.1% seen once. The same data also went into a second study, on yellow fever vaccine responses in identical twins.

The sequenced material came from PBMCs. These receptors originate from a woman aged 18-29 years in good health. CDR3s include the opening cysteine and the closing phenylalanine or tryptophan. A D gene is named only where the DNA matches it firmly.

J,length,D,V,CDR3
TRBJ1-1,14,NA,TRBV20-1,CSARAQSMNTEAFF
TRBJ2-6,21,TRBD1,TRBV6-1,CASSEEGARGRLISGANVLTF
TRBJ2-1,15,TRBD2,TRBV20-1,CSASGLAGVGQEQFF
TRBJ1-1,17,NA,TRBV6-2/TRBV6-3,CASSYYTSQTGNTEAFF
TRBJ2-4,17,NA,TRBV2,CAIRATQTFLAKNIQYF
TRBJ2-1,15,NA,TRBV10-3,CAISEISGGGFEQFF
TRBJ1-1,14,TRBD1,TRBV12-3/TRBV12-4,CASRIDRGRTEAFF
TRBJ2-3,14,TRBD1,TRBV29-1,CSVERDRGKDTQYF
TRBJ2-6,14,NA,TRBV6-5,CASSYRAGANVLTF
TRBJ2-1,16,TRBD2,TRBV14,CASSEKRELAYNEQFF
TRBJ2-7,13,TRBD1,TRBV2,CASSPGQGIEQYF
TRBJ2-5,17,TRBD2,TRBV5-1,CASSRRLAGSSQETQYF
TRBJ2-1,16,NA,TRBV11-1,CASSLYSGVSYNEQFF
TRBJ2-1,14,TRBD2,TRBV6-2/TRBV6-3,CASSYSSGNNEQFF
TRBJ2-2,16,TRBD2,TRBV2,CASSEDSGRVTGELFF
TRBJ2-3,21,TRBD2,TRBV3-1,CASSQDRRWREGLQSTDTQYF
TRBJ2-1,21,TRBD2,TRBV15,CATSTSLTGTSGGDSYNEQFF
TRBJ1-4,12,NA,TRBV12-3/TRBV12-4,CASSWGGEKLFF
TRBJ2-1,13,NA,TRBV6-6,CASSYGRQTVQFF
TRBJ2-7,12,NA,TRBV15,CATSRDTYEQYF
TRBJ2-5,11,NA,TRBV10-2,CASKVKETQYF
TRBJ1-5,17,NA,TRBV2,CASSVVEGRFGNQPQHF
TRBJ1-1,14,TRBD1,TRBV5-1,CASSEDRLDTEAFF
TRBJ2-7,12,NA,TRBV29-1,CSGTDTYYEQYF
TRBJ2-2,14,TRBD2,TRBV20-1,CSATRAGVSGELFF
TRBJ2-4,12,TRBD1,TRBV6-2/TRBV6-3,CASGMTGNIQYF
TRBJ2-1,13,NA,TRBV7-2,CASSLAPSAEQFF
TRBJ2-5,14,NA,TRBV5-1,CASSLVRGLETQYF
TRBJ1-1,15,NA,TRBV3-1,CASSRQPGENTEAFF
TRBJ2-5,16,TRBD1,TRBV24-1,CATSDSKTGDKETQYF
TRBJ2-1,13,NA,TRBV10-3,CAIRGSGADEQFF
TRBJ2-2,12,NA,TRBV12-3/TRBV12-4,CASSLPPGELFF
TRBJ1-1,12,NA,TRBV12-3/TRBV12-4,CASSPAPAEAFF
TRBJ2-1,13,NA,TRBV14,CASSQDIFNEQFF
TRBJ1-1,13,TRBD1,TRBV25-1,CASGTGGNTEAFF
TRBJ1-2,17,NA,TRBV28,CASSLSGPSTSNYGYTF